Listed below are T cell receptor beta chains from one sample, sequenced in a study of regulatory T cells in long-lasting Graves disease. One entry per CDR3 protein, called by TCRdb with MiXCR from the multiplex PCR reads. The sample records roughly 510,000 distinct CDR3 sequences, about 15% being singletons. These data were also filed under a second study, of T cells in Graves' hyperthyroidism and ophthalmopathy.

This material consisted of peripheral blood mononuclear cells (PBMCs), taken at new diagnosis, from a patient treated with antithyroid drugs. These receptors were collected from a man between 18 and 29 years old with Graves disease. CDR3s include the opening cysteine and the closing phenylalanine or tryptophan. D genes are given only for firm matches. Expanded clones are given a class, and other clones once, few, many or no size at all.

size	V	D	J	DNA	CDR3
many	TRBV5-8	.	TRBJ2-1	TGTGCCAGCAGCCACGGGGACCTAGTCCATGAGCAGTTCTTC	CASSHGDLVHEQFF
few	TRBV10-3	TRBD2	TRBJ2-3	TGTGCCATCAGCGGGACTAGGGGAGCAGATACGCAGTATTTT	CAISGTRGADTQYF
few	TRBV6-2/TRBV6-3	TRBD1	TRBJ1-1	TGTGCCAGCAGTTACCGGGACAGGGGGTCTGAAGCTTTCTTT	CASSYRDRGSEAFF
many	TRBV28	.	TRBJ1-5	TGTGCCAGCAGTTTCCAGGGAGGACAGCCCCAGCATTTT	CASSFQGGQPQHF
.	TRBV29-1	.	TRBJ2-1	TGCAGCGTCGGGGGTAGTAATGAGCAGTTCTTC	CSVGGSNEQFF
.	TRBV18	TRBD2	TRBJ2-2	TGTGCCAGCTCACCAGGGGGACTAGCGGCAATAGGCACCGGGGAGCTGTTTTTT	CASSPGGLAAIGTGELFF
.	TRBV2	.	TRBJ2-1	TGTGCCAGCAGAGTCGATGGTCCTACCAATGAGCAGTTCTTC	CASRVDGPTNEQFF
.	TRBV28	.	TRBJ1-4	TGTGCCAGCAACCACCGGGCAACTAATGAAAAACTGTTTTTT	CASNHRATNEKLFF
many	TRBV6-5	TRBD1	TRBJ2-7	TGTGCCAGCAGTTACTCGAGTGACAGGGGGATTTCCTACGAGCAGTACTTC	CASSYSSDRGISYEQYF
many	TRBV7-9	TRBD2	TRBJ2-1	TGTGCCAGCAGCTCACGACTAGCGGGAGGGCCGAGGAATGAGCAGTTCTTC	CASSSRLAGGPRNEQFF
many	TRBV30	.	TRBJ2-3	TGTGCCTGGACCCGAACTAGCACAGATACGCAGTATTTT	CAWTRTSTDTQYF
many	TRBV7-9	.	TRBJ2-7	TGTGCCAGCAGCACCGTCTGGGACGAGCAGTACTTC	CASSTVWDEQYF
many	TRBV7-9	.	TRBJ2-1	TGTGCCAGCAGCTTAGACGTAGCGCCTCTTAATGAGCAGTTCTTC	CASSLDVAPLNEQFF
.	TRBV7-9	TRBD1	TRBJ2-7	TGTGCCAGCAGCTACGTCCCGGGACAGGGACTGGCTTCCTACGAGCAGTACTTC	CASSYVPGQGLASYEQYF
few	TRBV6-1	.	TRBJ1-1	TGTGCCAGCAGATGGGGTCGATCGGCTGAAGCTTTCTTT	CASRWGRSAEAFF
few	TRBV6-1	.	TRBJ2-1	TGTGCCAGCAGGAGAGGGAATGAGCAGTTCTTC	CASRRGNEQFF
.	TRBV4-1	TRBD2	TRBJ2-7	TGCGCCAGCACCCCGGGACTAGCGGGAGACTCGTTCTACGAGCAGTACTTC	CASTPGLAGDSFYEQYF
many	TRBV6-2/TRBV6-3	.	TRBJ1-5	TGTGCCAGCAGTGAAGTAGGCAGGGGAAATCAGCCCCAGCATTTT	CASSEVGRGNQPQHF
.	TRBV9	TRBD2	TRBJ2-7	TGTGCCAGCAGCCCTACTAGGACTAGCGGGTCTTACGAGCAGTACTTC	CASSPTRTSGSYEQYF
many	TRBV7-6	TRBD2	TRBJ2-7	TGTGCCAGCAGCAGCACTAGCGCAACCTACGAGCAGTACTTC	CASSSTSATYEQYF
many	TRBV29-1	TRBD1	TRBJ2-7	TGCAGCGTTGAAGGCCAGGGGGCCTACGAGCAGTACTTC	CSVEGQGAYEQYF
.	TRBV2	.	TRBJ1-2	.	CASTSFGPGGRYGYTF
.	TRBV11-2	.	TRBJ2-2	TGTGCCAGCAGTCGTGTGGGAACCACCGGGGAGCTGTTTTTT	CASSRVGTTGELFF
many	TRBV12-3/TRBV12-4	.	TRBJ1-4	TGTGCCAGCAGTCTGACCCAGGAGCGGGGGGACGAAAAACTGTTTTTT	CASSLTQERGDEKLFF
many	TRBV12-3/TRBV12-4	TRBD1	TRBJ2-3	TGTGCCAGCAGCACGAGGGGGACAGTCAGCACAGATACGCAGTATTTT	CASSTRGTVSTDTQYF
many	TRBV7-9	.	TRBJ2-1	TGTGCCAGCAGCCCCCGGGCGACTGGCCTCTCCTACAATGAGCAGTTCTTC	CASSPRATGLSYNEQFF
.	TRBV4-1	TRBD2	TRBJ2-5	TGCGCCAGCAGCCAAGATTCGGGACTAGCGCGAGAGACCCAGTACTTC	CASSQDSGLARETQYF
.	TRBV19	.	TRBJ2-7	TGTGCCAGTATGGGAAGTTCCTACGAGCAGTACTTC	CASMGSSYEQYF
many	TRBV2	.	TRBJ1-2	TGTGCCAGCATGGGGGTACAGGGAGTAAACTATGGCTACACCTTC	CASMGVQGVNYGYTF
.	TRBV7-9	.	TRBJ2-5	TGTGCCAGCAGCTTCGCGCTAGCAGAGACCCAGTACTTC	CASSFALAETQYF
many	TRBV12-3/TRBV12-4	.	TRBJ2-7	TGTGCCAGCAGTTTCCCCGGGGGCTACCCCTACGAGCAGTACTTC	CASSFPGGYPYEQYF
few	TRBV6-1	.	TRBJ1-2	TGTGCCAGCAGGACGGAGAACAGGGCCTCCTGTGGCTACACCTTC	CASRTENRASCGYTF
few	TRBV7-9	.	TRBJ2-7	TGTGCCAGCAGTTCCATCGCCTACGAGCAGTACTTC	CASSSIAYEQYF
many	TRBV3-1	.	TRBJ2-7	TGTGCCAGCAGCTCCGAGCGGACAGTGGCCTACGAGCAGTACTTC	CASSSERTVAYEQYF
many	TRBV20-1	.	TRBJ2-3	TGCAGTGCCCCAGGAAGGGGGACAGATACGCAGTATTTT	CSAPGRGTDTQYF
many	TRBV7-3	TRBD2	TRBJ2-2	TGTGCCAGCAGTGTCGGGGGGGAGACCGGGGAGCTGTTTTTT	CASSVGGETGELFF
.	TRBV18	TRBD1	TRBJ1-1	TGTGCCAGCACTACAGGGGCCCCGAACACTGAAGCTTTCTTT	CASTTGAPNTEAFF
many	TRBV7-2	.	TRBJ1-2	TGTGCCAGCAGCTTAGGGTGGACCGGTGGCTACACCTTC	CASSLGWTGGYTF
many	TRBV20-1	.	TRBJ1-1	TGCAGTGCTAGGGCCGAGCTAGTAGTTGAAGCTTTCTTT	CSARAELVVEAFF
.	TRBV13	.	TRBJ1-6	TGTGCCAGCAGTTTAGAAACTACAGGGTCGGGTGGTTCACCCCTCCACTTT	CASSLETTGSGGSPLHF
many	TRBV27	.	TRBJ2-7	TGTGCCAGCAGTCCCCAGGGGGGGCTCGTCTACGAGCAGTACTTC	CASSPQGGLVYEQYF
.	TRBV13	TRBD2	TRBJ2-1	TGTGCCAGCAGCCCCGCCGGACTAGCGGGAGGCAATGAGCAGTTCTTC	CASSPAGLAGGNEQFF
few	TRBV5-4	.	TRBJ1-4	TGTGCCAGCAGCCCGGGAGCGGGGGCCGAGGGACAAAAACTGTTTTTT	CASSPGAGAEGQKLFF
few	TRBV5-5	.	TRBJ2-1	TGTGCCAGCAGCTTTGGCTGGGGGGCAGGGGCAAAGGAGCAGTTCTTC	CASSFGWGAGAKEQFF
many	TRBV27	.	TRBJ1-2	TGTGCCAGCAGGCTGGGCGGGGGCTACACCTTC	CASRLGGGYTF
few	TRBV11-2	TRBD2	TRBJ2-1	TGTGCCAGCGTTTCGTCGGGACTAGAAGACTACAATGAGCAGTTCTTC	CASVSSGLEDYNEQFF
.	TRBV6-1	TRBD1	TRBJ1-2	TGTGCCAGCAGCAATCAGGGGGTAGTCTATGGCTATGGCTACACCTTC	CASSNQGVVYGYGYTF
few	TRBV6-2/TRBV6-3	.	TRBJ1-5	TGTGCCAGTCCTCCCCACCTACGGTACAATCAGCCCCAGCATTTT	CASPPHLRYNQPQHF
few	TRBV20-1	.	TRBJ1-1	TGCAGGGTACTCAGGATGCAGGGAGAAGCTTTCTTT	CRVLRMQGEAFF
.	TRBV6-2/TRBV6-3	.	TRBJ2-3	TGTGCCAGCAGTTACTCGACGGGGGCGGGCACAGATACGCAGTATTTT	CASSYSTGAGTDTQYF
many	TRBV20-1	TRBD1	TRBJ2-7	TGCAGTGCTAGAGTACGACAGGGGTTTAACTACGAGCAGTACTTC	CSARVRQGFNYEQYF
many	TRBV11-3	.	TRBJ2-5	TGTGCCAGCAGCTTCGAGAACCAAGAGACCCAGTACTTC	CASSFENQETQYF
many	TRBV11-2	.	TRBJ2-5	TGTGCCAGCAGCTCCAAGACTAGCAGGGGAGAGACCCAGTACTTC	CASSSKTSRGETQYF